What follows describes a single T cell receptor beta chain. Its specificity is unknown. It was with 60 Vbeta and 13 Jbeta primers that the PCR ran. Only in-frame clones appear in the TCRdb table, and some are missing; sequencing was by immunoSEQ multiplex PCR. The data contain roughly 200,000 clones, roughly nine tenths of them seen just once; the ten biggest clones take up less than 1.3%. There are 13 residues in the CDR3. The germline V gene encodes CDR1 MDHEN and CDR2 SYDVKM. The germline V and J ends were trimmed by 0 bases and 7 bases, with 6 bases remaining between them. This sample was included in a study of cytomegalovirus exposure and HLA in healthy donors. Study results and caveats: Despite most TCR sequences being rare, some public TCRs occurred in many donors. According to an earlier analysis, most TCR beta V segments yielded productive rearrangements about 87% or about 30% of the time. Common viral pathogens were later found to be apparently linked to several of the most significant clusters.

The V and J genes are TRBV28 and TRBJ1-4, with unresolved D. This sequence originates from a boy younger than 10 in good health and CMV-seronegative. Sequenced: PBMCs. CDR3 DNA sequence: TGTGCCAGCAGTTTATGGACGGGTGAAAAACTGTTTTTT. This gives the protein CASSLWTGEKLFF.